The clone carrying this T cell receptor (beta chain) was detected only a few times. The target antigen is unknown. MiXCR was run by TCRdb on the 5' RACE reads, yielding one entry per CDR3 protein. This sample has roughly 720,000 distinct CDR3 sequences, with approximately 18% found just once. The CDR3 sequence is 20 residues long. The V end was cut by 0 bases, the J end by 2 bases, with 26 bases between. Germline CDR1 and CDR2: DFQATT and SNEGSKA (reference sequence). This sample is drawn from a study of identical twins. Overall study results and limits: Fewer insertions marked abundant cord blood beta clonotypes; young adult naive trended weakly, memory not at all.

The same data also went into a second study, on T cells expressing NK-cell markers. That source notes: Several of the experiments relied on an anti-gamma-delta TCR antibody so that only alpha-beta TCR T cells were sorted.

The J gene is TRBJ2-1, the V gene TRBV20-1, with D possibly called TRBD1 or TRBD2 (7 bases each). The receptor was isolated from a woman under 30 in good health. The specimen was PBMCs. CDR3 loop: CSARDKGQSRPGTTYNEQFF. The CDR3 DNA follows: TGCAGTGCTAGAGATAAGGGACAGAGTCGCCCCGGGACTACCTACAATGAGCAGTTCTTC.